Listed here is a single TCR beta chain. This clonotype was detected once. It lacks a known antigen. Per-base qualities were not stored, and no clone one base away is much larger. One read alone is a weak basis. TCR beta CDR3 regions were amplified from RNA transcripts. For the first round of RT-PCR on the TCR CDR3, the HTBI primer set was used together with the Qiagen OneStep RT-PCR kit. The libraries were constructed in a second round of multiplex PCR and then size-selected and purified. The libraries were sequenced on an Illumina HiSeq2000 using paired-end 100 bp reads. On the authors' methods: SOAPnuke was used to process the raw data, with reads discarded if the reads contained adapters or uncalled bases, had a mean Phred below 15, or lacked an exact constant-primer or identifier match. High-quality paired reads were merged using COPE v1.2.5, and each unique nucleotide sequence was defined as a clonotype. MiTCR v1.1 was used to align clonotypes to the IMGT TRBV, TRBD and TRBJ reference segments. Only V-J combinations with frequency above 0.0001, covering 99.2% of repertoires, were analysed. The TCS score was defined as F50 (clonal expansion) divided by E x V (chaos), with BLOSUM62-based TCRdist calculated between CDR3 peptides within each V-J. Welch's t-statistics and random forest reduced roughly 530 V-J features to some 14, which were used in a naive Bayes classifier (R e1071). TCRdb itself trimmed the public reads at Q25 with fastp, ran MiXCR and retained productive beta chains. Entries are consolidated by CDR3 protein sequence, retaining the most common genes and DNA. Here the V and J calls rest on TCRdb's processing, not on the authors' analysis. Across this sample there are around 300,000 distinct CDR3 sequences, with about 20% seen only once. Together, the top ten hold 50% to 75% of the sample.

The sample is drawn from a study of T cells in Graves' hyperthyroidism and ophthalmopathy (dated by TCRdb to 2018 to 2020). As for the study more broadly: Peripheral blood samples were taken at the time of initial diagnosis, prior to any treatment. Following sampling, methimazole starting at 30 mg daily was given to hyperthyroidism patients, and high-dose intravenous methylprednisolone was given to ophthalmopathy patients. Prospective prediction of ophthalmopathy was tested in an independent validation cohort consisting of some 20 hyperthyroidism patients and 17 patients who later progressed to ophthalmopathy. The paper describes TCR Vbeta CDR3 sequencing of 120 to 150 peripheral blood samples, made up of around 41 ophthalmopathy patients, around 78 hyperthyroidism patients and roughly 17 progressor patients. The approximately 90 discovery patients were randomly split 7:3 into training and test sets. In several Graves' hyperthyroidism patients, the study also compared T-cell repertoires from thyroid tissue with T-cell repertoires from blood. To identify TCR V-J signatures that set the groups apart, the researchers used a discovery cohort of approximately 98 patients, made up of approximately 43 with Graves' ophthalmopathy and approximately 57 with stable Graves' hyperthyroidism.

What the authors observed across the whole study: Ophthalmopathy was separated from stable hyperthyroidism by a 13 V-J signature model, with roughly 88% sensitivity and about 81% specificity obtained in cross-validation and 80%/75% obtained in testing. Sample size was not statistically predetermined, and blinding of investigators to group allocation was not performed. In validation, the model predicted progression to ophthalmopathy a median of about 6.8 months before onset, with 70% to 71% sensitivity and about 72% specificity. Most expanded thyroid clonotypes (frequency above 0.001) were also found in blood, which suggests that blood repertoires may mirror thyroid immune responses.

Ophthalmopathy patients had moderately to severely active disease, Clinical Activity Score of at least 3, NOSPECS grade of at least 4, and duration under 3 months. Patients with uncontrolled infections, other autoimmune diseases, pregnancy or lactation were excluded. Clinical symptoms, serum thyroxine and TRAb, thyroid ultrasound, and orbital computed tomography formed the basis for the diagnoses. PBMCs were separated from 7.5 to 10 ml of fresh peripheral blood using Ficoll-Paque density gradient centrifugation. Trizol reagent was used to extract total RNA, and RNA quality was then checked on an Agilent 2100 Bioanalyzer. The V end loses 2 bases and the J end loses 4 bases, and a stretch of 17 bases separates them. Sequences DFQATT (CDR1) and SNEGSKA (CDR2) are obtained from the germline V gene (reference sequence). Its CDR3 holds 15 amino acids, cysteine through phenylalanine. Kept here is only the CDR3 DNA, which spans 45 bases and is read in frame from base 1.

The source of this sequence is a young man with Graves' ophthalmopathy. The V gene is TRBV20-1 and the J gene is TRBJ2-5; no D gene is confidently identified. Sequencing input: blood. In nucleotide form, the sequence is TGCAGTGCTAGATCATTTTATGGTAGCTTAGAGACCCAGTACTTC. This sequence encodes CSARSFYGSLETQYF.